The entry that follows covers one T cell receptor (beta chain) sequence. The ends were cut back, 2 bases at V and 2 bases at J, with 9 bases in the middle. Germline V lookup: CDR1 SQVTM, CDR2 ANQGSEA. This CDR3 region has 13 residues. This sample is drawn from a study of radiotherapy plus CTLA-4 blockade in lung cancer. This table comes from immunoSEQ multiplex PCR, and its TCRdb copy is limited to in-frame clones, with some not included. The data show about 91,000 clones, about two thirds seen once. Material: peripheral blood, obtained from a patient treated with radiotherapy plus ipilimumab. This clonotype was obtained from a human donor with non-small cell lung cancer that progressed on radiotherapy plus ipilimumab. The rearrangement links TRBV29-1 to TRBJ1-1, with D tentatively TRBD1 (5 bases). The CDR3 nucleotides read TGCAGCGTTGAACGGGGCCTAAACACTGAAGCTTTCTTT. It codes for CSVERGLNTEAFF. The whole variable domain, filled in from reference TRBV29-1 and TRBJ1-1, reads SAVISQKPSRDICQRGTSLTIQCQVDSQVTMMFWYRQQPGQSLTLIATANQGSEATYESGFVIDKFPISRPNLTFSTLTVSNMSPEDSSIYLCSVERGLNTEAFFGQGTRLTVV.